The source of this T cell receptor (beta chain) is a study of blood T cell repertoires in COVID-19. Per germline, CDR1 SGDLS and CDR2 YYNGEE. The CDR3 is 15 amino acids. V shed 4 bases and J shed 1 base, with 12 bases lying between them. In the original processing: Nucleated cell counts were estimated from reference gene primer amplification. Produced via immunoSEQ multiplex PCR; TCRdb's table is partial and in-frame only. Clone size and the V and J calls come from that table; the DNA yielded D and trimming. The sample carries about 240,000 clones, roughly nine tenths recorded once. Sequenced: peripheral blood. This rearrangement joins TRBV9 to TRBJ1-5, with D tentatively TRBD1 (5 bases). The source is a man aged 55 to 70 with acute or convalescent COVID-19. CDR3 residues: CASSIMTESNQPQHF. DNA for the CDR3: TGTGCCAGCAGCATTATGACAGAGAGCAATCAGCCCCAGCATTTT.